The 13 T cell receptor beta chains given below trace back to one sample, sequenced in a study of T-cell reconstitution after alpha-beta-depleted transplantation in children (dated by TCRdb to the mid-2010s). The label giving this sample's treatment or condition can be read as: allogeneic hematopoietic cell transplantation with graft depleted of TCRalphabeta T cells and CD19 B cells. The method was PCR. The sequencer listed for this sample is Illumina HiSeq 2500. TCR libraries were prepared with molecular barcoding, using unique molecular identifiers to normalize TCRbeta repertoire quantification. TCRdb's own reprocessing of the public reads used fastp at Q25 and MiXCR and kept productive beta chains. Rows are unified per CDR3 protein, each entry keeping the most common DNA and genes. The sample table holds 250,000 to 300,000 distinct CDR3 sequences, of which over 9% were seen once. Roughly 7% of the sample rests with the top ten.

The input for sequencing was PBMCs, taken before TCRalphabeta/CD19-depleted stem cell transplant. These receptors all stem from a boy in the first two years of life with acute myeloid leukemia, due to receive a stem cell transplant.

In this sample, this clonotype turned up many times. This sequence joins TRBV7-6 and TRBJ2-1; maybe TRBD1 (6 bases). The CDR3 contains 15 residues. The V end was cut by 6 bases, the J end by 2 bases, with 14 bases between. From germline, CDR1 is SGHVS and CDR2 FNYEAQ. The CDR3 is CASSPFRTAYNEQFF. In DNA, the CDR3 is TGTGCCAGCAGTCCTTTTCGGACAGCCTACAATGAGCAGTTCTTC.

Comment on this clonotype: This sequence may be a read error, since a much larger clone differs from it by one base. The chain uses TRBV10-3 and TRBJ2-5; D may be TRBD1 or TRBD2 (5 bases each). The J call may be faulty, since TRBJ2-1 better matches the DNA end. The CDR3 is 16 residues long. Per germline, CDR1 ENHRY and CDR2 SYGVKD. The CDR3 DNA reads TGTGCCAGCCTCCCGGGACCCCGGATTGCCAAAGAGACCCAGTTCTTC. It yields the protein CASLPGPRIAKETQFF.

This clonotype appeared many times. The rearrangement uses TRBV27 and TRBJ2-7; no firm D call. The CDR3 covers 16 residues. Trimming pared 0 bases from V and 0 bases from J, leaving 12 bases between. Germline V CDR1 and CDR2: MNHEY, SMNVEV (reference sequence). This chain's CDR3 is CASSLSTGVASYEQYF. Here the CDR3 DNA reads TGTGCCAGCAGTTTATCGACTGGGGTAGCCTCCTACGAGCAGTACTTC.

This clonotype was seen ten or more times. The rearrangement uses TRBV9 and TRBJ1-1, with D tentatively TRBD1 (5 bases). The CDR3 contains 12 residues. The V gene's germline CDR1 is SGDLS and CDR2 YYNGEE. Trimming took 6 bases from V and 8 from J, leaving 14 bases between them. The CDR3 is CASTQGGSEAFF. The CDR3 nucleotides read TGTGCCAGCACCCAGGGAGGGTCGGAAGCTTTCTTT.

This clonotype was seen more than once but under ten times. CDR3 in DNA: TGCAGTGCTAGAGCGGGGGGGGCCTCCGAGCAGTACTTC. This codes for CSARAGGASEQYF. The chain has TRBV20-1 and TRBJ2-7; 8 bases are shared with TRBD2. Germline loops: CDR1 DFQATT, CDR2 SNEGSKA (reference sequence). J gave up 6 bases and V 1 base, and 5 bases lay outside the gene matches. This CDR3 is 13 amino acids long.

This clonotype was detected ten times or more. This chain joins TRBV24-1 and TRBJ2-5; D unresolved. The CDR3 sequence is 13 residues long. V gave up 3 bases and J gave up 2 bases, with 6 bases separating them. Germline lookup yields CDR1 KGHDR and CDR2 SFDVKD. The CDR3 DNA is TGTGCCACCAGTGATGCCAAGCAAGAGACCCAGTACTTC. Its protein is CATSDAKQETQYF.

Ten or more counts support this clonotype. V gene TRBV25-1 combines with J gene TRBJ2-1; D is ambiguous. V lost 2 bases, J lost 10 bases, and 9 bases lay in between. Germline assignment: CDR1 MGHDK and CDR2 SYGVNS. CDR3 length: 12 amino acids. CDR3 in amino acids: CASSEGHEEQFF. CDR3 DNA: TGTGCCAGCAGTGAAGGTCACGAGGAGCAGTTCTTC.

This clonotype has more than one count but fewer than ten. J is TRBJ2-1 and V is TRBV12-3 or TRBV12-4, with D unresolved. Trimming took off 5 bases at V and 8 bases at J, with 10 bases between the two ends. CDR3 length equals 12 residues. The CDR3 here is CASSLPLDEQFF. CDR3 nucleotides: TGTGCCAGCAGTCTTCCACTTGATGAGCAGTTCTTC.

The chain recombines TRBV12-3 or TRBV12-4 with TRBJ1-6; D call uncertain. V lost 2 bases and J 0 bases, leaving 11 bases between the germline ends. The CDR3 runs to 17 residues. For the CDR3, the DNA is TGTGCCAGCAGTTTAAGAGTTAGTGGCTCCTATAATTCACCCCTCCACTTT. Its translation: CASSLRVSGSYNSPLHF.

This chain joins TRBV7-2 and TRBJ2-1; TRBD2 agrees at 8 bases. There are 15 residues in the CDR3. With V trimmed by 6 bases and J by 4 bases, 8 bases remained unmatched. Looked up from germline, CDR1 is SGHTA and CDR2 is FQGNSA. The CDR3 bases are TGTGCCAGCAGGAGAAGCGGGAGTACGTACAATGAGCAGTTCTTC. Translating it yields CASRRSGSTYNEQFF.

This clonotype has ten or more counts. This chain joins TRBV7-2 and TRBJ2-3; D might be TRBD1 (6 bases). CDR1 SGHTA and CDR2 FQGNSA come from the germline V gene. Trimming took 1 base from V and 0 from J, leaving 11 bases between them. CDR3 size: 16 residues. The CDR3 here is CASSLVGGSSTDTQYF. The CDR3, as DNA: TGTGCCAGCAGCTTAGTAGGGGGTTCTAGCACAGATACGCAGTATTTT.

The CDR3: CASSTKDTARYEQYF. The CDR3 DNA reads TGCGCCAGCAGCACGAAGGACACCGCACGTTACGAGCAGTACTTC. V gene TRBV4-3 combines with J gene TRBJ2-7; D is perhaps TRBD1 (5 bases). V shed 5 bases and J shed 4 bases, with 18 bases lying between them. The CDR3 has 15 residues. Germline V lookup: CDR1 LGHNA, CDR2 YSLEER.

This clonotype appeared many times. The chain employs TRBV20-1 and TRBJ1-5; perhaps TRBD1 as D (6 bases). CDR1 is DFQATT, CDR2 SNEGSKA, per germline (reference sequence). The CDR3 has 13 amino acids. V shed 6 bases and J shed 3 bases, with 12 bases lying between them. Here the CDR3 reads CSADRSVNQPQHF. The CDR3 DNA sequence: TGCAGTGCCGACAGGAGCGTCAATCAGCCCCAGCATTTT.